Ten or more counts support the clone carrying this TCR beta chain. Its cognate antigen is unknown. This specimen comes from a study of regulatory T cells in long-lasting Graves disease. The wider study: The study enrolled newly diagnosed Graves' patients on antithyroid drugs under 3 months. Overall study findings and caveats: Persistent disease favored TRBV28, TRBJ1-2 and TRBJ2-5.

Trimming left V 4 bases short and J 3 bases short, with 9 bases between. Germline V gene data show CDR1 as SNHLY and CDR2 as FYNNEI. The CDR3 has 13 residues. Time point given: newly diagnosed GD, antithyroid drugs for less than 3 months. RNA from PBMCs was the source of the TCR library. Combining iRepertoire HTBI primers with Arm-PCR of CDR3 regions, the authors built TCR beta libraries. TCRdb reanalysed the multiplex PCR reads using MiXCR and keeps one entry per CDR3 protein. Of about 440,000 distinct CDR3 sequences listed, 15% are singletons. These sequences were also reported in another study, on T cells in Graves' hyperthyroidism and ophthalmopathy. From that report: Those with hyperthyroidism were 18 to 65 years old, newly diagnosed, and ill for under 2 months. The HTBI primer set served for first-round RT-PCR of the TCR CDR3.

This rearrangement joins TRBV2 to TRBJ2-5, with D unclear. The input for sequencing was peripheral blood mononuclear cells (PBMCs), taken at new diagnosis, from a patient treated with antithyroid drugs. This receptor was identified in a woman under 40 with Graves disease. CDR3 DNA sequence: TGTGCCAGCAGTGCTCTCGAAAAAGAGACCCAGTACTTC. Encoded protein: CASSALEKETQYF.